This TCR beta chain was sequenced for a study of blood T cell repertoires in COVID-19. As for the study in general: Both acute and convalescent COVID-19 samples were obtained from the United States, Italy and Spain.

Sequencing used immunoSEQ multiplex PCR; TCRdb keeps in-frame clones, though not all of them. The sample carries 95,000 to 150,000 clones, roughly 70% recorded once. The CDR3 totals 14 residues. The germline V gene encodes CDR1 DFQATT and CDR2 SNEGSKA (reference sequence). V shed 3 bases and J 5 bases; nucleotides not matched to a gene: 8. V usage is TRBV20-1 and J usage is TRBJ1-1; 8 positions agree with TRBD1. This TCR was recovered from a human donor with acute or convalescent COVID-19. The donor label of this sample is uncertain. Sequenced sample: peripheral blood. This CDR3 is CSASGRGLKTEAFF. The DNA of the CDR3 is TGCAGTGCTAGTGGCAGGGGGCTAAAAACTGAAGCTTTCTTT.